What follows are 20 T cell receptor beta chains derived from one specimen sequenced in a study of CD8+CD57+ T cells in acquired aplastic anemia. Genomic DNA, the template, was used for profiling of the TCR beta VDJ and CDR3. TCRdb processed the reads anew with MiXCR; each CDR3 protein has one entry. The sample includes some 410,000 distinct CDR3 sequences, about two thirds of them seen just once. The sample taken for sequencing was sorted CD4+, CD8+, or CD8+CD57+ T cells (not recorded which) from PBMCs. The source of these receptors is a human donor in good health, serving as a control.

In its sample, this clonotype was seen many times. The J gene is TRBJ1-3, the V gene TRBV11-3; D is unresolved. The CDR3 spans 15 residues. CDR1 and CDR2 (germline): SGHNT, YENEEA. Trimming took 3 bases from V and 0 from J, leaving 9 bases between them. Here the CDR3 DNA reads TGTGCCAGCAGCTTTGGCAGGAGCTCTGGAAACACCATATATTTT. Its protein is CASSFGRSSGNTIYF.

V and J are TRBV5-1 and TRBJ2-7; TRBD1 matches 7 bases. Unmatched junction bases numbered 10, after V lost 3 bases and J lost 7 bases. Germline V gene data show CDR1 as SGHRS and CDR2 as YFSETQ. CDR3 size: 14 residues. CDR3 bases: TGCGCCAGCAGCTCGACAGGGCAATTGAGGGAGCAGTACTTC. Translation gives CASSSTGQLREQYF.

This clonotype was seen a handful of times. A much larger clone differs by one base, so this may be a read error. The chain links TRBV19 to TRBJ1-4; D may be TRBD1 (5 bases). From germline, CDR1 is LNHDA and CDR2 SQIVND (reference sequence). The CDR3 has 17 amino acids. The CDR3 protein is CASSIDYRTLTNERLFF. The CDR3 DNA reads TGTGCCAGTAGTATAGACTACAGGACCCTAACTAATGAAAGACTGTTTTTT.

This clonotype has only a few counts. The chain recombines TRBV29-1 with TRBJ2-7; D remains unclear. CDR3 length: 14 residues. Trimming shortened V by 3 bases and J by 1 base, and 13 bases separated the two germline ends. Germline-derived CDR1 and CDR2 are SQVTM and ANQGSEA. The CDR3 DNA reads as TGCAGCGTTGACGGCTCCAAGTGGTCCTACGAGCAGTACTTC. Its translation: CSVDGSKWSYEQYF.

This clonotype was picked up many times. This sequence joins TRBV10-2 and TRBJ1-5; 8 bases are shared with TRBD1. Germline lookup yields CDR1 WSHSY and CDR2 SAAADI. The CDR3 length is 14 residues. J was trimmed by 6 bases and V by 4 bases; bases with no gene match: 5. CDR3 nucleotide sequence: TGCGCCAGCAGTGGTACCGACAGGGGTCAGCCCCAGCATTTT. This codes for CASSGTDRGQPQHF.

The chain combines TRBV20-1 with TRBJ2-3; D gene ambiguous. Trimming took off 6 bases at V and 6 bases at J, with 19 bases between the two ends. The CDR3 is made up of 14 amino acids. Germline V gene data show CDR1 as DFQATT and CDR2 as SNEGSKA (reference sequence). The CDR3 is CSAVERILNDTQYF. The CDR3 coding sequence is TGCAGTGCGGTGGAACGGATATTGAATGATACGCAGTATTTT.

V and J are TRBV7-2 and TRBJ1-2; the D gene is possibly TRBD1 (5 bases). The germline gives CDR1 SGHTA, CDR2 FQGNSA. V was shortened by 5 bases and J by 5 bases, with 15 bases between the two germline ends. The CDR3 loop spans 14 amino acids. The CDR3 DNA sequence: TGTGCCAGCAGCCGGATAGACAGAGAGTATGGCTACACCTTC. It yields the protein CASSRIDREYGYTF.

V usage is TRBV7-3 and J usage is TRBJ2-3; perhaps TRBD1 as D (5 bases). Trimming pared 8 bases from V and 1 base from J, leaving 7 bases between. This CDR3 spans 12 amino acids. Germline V CDR1 and CDR2: SGHTA, FQGTGA. This chain's CDR3 is CASEGGTDTQYF. CDR3 sequence (DNA): TGTGCCAGCGAAGGGGGCACAGATACGCAGTATTTT.

This clonotype was seen more than once but under ten times. At one of its ends the junction is not consistent with the germline gene, which may arise from a read error. The genes are TRBV7-2 and TRBJ2-2, with a weak D call TRBD1 (5 bases). Germline assignment: CDR1 SGHTA and CDR2 FQGNSA. The CDR3 totals 10 residues. CDR3 in amino acids: CASRATGAVF. For the CDR3, the DNA is TGTGCCAGCAGGGCAACAGGAGCTGTTTTT.

The chain couples TRBV10-3 to TRBJ1-2, with D possibly being TRBD1 (5 bases). Germline assignment: CDR1 ENHRY and CDR2 SYGVKD. The CDR3 loop spans 11 amino acids. For the CDR3, the DNA is TGTACTCCAGGGCCAGGATATGGCTACACCTTC. As protein: CTPGPGYGYTF.

This sequence joins TRBV20-1 and TRBJ2-2; TRBD1 matches at 7 bases. CDR3 length: 14 residues. CDR1 is DFQATT, CDR2 SNEGSKA, per germline (reference sequence). V shed 3 bases and J 3 bases; nucleotides not matched to a gene: 4. The CDR3 region is CSASIGTDTGELFF. In DNA form, the CDR3 reads TGCAGTGCTAGTATCGGGACAGACACCGGGGAGCTGTTTTTT.

This clonotype was observed a single time. This CDR3 reads CATSEFQGETQYF. CDR3 bases: TGTGCCACCAGTGAGTTTCAAGGAGAGACCCAGTACTTC. The J gene is TRBJ2-5, the V gene TRBV24-1; D not certain. The CDR3 has 13 amino acids. Germline lookup yields CDR1 KGHDR and CDR2 SFDVKD. V gave up 4 bases and J gave up 4 bases, with 9 bases separating them.

This clonotype has a single count. The gene calls are TRBV7-9 and TRBJ1-5, with 9 bases aligning to TRBD1. Losses at the gene ends were 2 bases for V and 1 base for J; bases not matched to a gene: 6. This CDR3 region has 17 residues. Germline CDR1 SEHNR, CDR2 FQNEAQ (reference sequence). CDR3 protein: CASSLRVGTGSNQPQHF. As DNA, the CDR3 is TGTGCCAGCAGCTTAAGGGTCGGGACAGGGAGCAATCAGCCCCAGCATTTT.

Details on this clonotype: Because the CDR3's place on the DNA is in doubt, the DNA is left out and the CDR3 is given as listed by TCRdb. V is TRBV7-2 and J is TRBJ2-1; the D segment call TRBD1 is taken from the table without a DNA check. The germline V gene has CDR1 SGHTA and CDR2 FQGNSA. The CDR3 length is 19 residues, termini included. This chain's CDR3 is CASSPRPVGGGTGWNEQLF.

This clonotype was seen many times. This chain joins TRBV7-9 and TRBJ2-3; D remains unclear. The CDR3 is made up of 11 amino acids. Germline CDR1 and CDR2: SEHNR and FQNEAQ (reference sequence). V dropped 2 bases and J dropped 5 bases, with 2 bases sitting between them. The CDR3, as DNA: TGTGCCAGCAGCTTATTAGATACGCAGTATTTT. This encodes CASSLLDTQYF.

This clonotype was recorded at least ten times. V and J are TRBV4-3 and TRBJ1-2; D perhaps matches TRBD1 (5 bases). The V and J ends lost 1 base and 6 bases respectively, with 15 bases between them. This CDR3 is built from 15 residues. Germline CDR1 and CDR2: LGHNA and YSLEER. The CDR3 bases are TGCGCCAGCAGCCAAGCCGCTACGGGGCGTAATGGCTACACCTTC. As protein: CASSQAATGRNGYTF.

As regards this clonotype: Without the conserved terminal phenylalanine or tryptophan, this CDR3 likely stems from a read error. The limits of the CDR3 on the DNA are not certain, so only TCRdb's listed CDR3 is given. The chain employs TRBV9 and TRBJ1-1; whether TRBD1, the table's D call, matches the DNA was not checked. Germline CDR1 reads SGDLS; CDR2 reads YYNGEE. The CDR3 has 13 amino acids, counting both end residues. CDR3 region: CASTVGVGFQETL.

This clonotype has more than one count but fewer than ten. The chain couples TRBV7-6 to TRBJ2-7, with 7 positions matching TRBD1. The germline V gene encodes CDR1 SGHVS and CDR2 FNYEAQ. The CDR3 has 14 amino acids. V trimming: 5 bases; J trimming: 0 bases; junction bases outside the gene matches: 4. The CDR3 sequence: CASSAGTDSYEQYF. In DNA form, the CDR3 reads TGTGCCAGCAGCGCAGGGACAGACTCCTACGAGCAGTACTTC.

About this clonotype: In this CDR3 the conserved last residue, phenylalanine or tryptophan, is missing, so a read error is likely. Because the CDR3's place on the DNA is in doubt, the DNA is left out and the CDR3 is given as listed by TCRdb. The genes are TRBV19 and TRBJ1-1. The germline V gene encodes CDR1 LNHDA and CDR2 SQIVND (reference sequence). 13 amino acids form the CDR3, both terminal residues included. The CDR3 loop reads CASIKVSHSILVM.

For this clonotype: One junction end does not reproduce the germline sequence, and a read error may be involved. The J gene is TRBJ1-1, the V gene TRBV2; D gene ambiguous. CDR1 and CDR2 from the germline V gene are SNHLY and FYNNEI. This CDR3 is built from 14 residues. CDR3: CASSAVSANTKAYF. Here the CDR3 DNA reads TGTGCCAGCAGCGCCGTGTCAGCGAACACTAAAGCTTACTTT.